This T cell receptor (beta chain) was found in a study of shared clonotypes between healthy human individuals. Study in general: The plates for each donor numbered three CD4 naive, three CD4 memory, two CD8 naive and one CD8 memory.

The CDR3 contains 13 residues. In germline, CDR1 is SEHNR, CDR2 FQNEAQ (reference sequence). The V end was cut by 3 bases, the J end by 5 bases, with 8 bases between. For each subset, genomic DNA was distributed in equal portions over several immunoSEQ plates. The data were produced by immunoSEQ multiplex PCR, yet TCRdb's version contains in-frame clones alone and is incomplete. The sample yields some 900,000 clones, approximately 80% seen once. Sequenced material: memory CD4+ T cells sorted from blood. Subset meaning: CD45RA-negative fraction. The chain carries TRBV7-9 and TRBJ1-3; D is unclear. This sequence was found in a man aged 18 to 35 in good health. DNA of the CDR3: TGTGCCAGCAGCTTCAGCGTGAGAAACACCATATATTTT. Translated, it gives CASSFSVRNTIYF.